This TCR beta chain is from a study of type 1 regulatory T cells. On the study more broadly: This in vitro CD4 product, T-allo10, is enriched for Tr1 cells and alloantigen-specific.

This CDR3 is built from 14 residues. The V and J ends lost 5 bases and 2 bases, in that order; junction bases with no gene match: 5. The germline V gene has CDR1 MNHNS and CDR2 SASEGT. TCRdb itself ran the reads through MiXCR, one entry per CDR3 protein. The table has 6,000 or so distinct CDR3 sequences, approximately 25% seen once. Graft donor-derived T-allo10 cells were described as host-alloantigen-specific, anergic, and alloantigen-specifically suppressive. By sample share, this clonotype is medium-sized (0.01 to 0.1%). No antigen is known for it. The TCR sequence derives from a human donor in good health. V is TRBV6-1 and J is TRBJ2-7; 8 bases fit TRBD2. Source material: cultured T cells, either the whole culture or a sorted T cell fraction (not recorded which). As to subset: Tr1-enriched cell product generated in vitro against host alloantigens. The CDR3 region is CASSRLAPTYEQYF. The CDR3, as DNA: TGTGCCAGCAGTCGACTAGCGCCAACCTACGAGCAGTACTTC.